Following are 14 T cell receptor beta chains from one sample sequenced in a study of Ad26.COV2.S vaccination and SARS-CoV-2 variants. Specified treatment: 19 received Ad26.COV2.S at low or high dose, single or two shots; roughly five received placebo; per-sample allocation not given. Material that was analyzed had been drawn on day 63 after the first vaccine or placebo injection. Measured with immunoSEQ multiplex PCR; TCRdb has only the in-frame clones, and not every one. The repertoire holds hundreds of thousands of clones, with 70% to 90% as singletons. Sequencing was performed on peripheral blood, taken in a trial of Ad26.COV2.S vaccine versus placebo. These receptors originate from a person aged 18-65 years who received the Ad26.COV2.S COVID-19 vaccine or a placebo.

DNA for the CDR3: TGTGCCAGCAGTTTTAGCGCAGGGGGCGCAGCTAACTATGGCTACACCTTC. Translating gives CASSFSAGGAANYGYTF. The chain is built from TRBV7-8 and TRBJ1-2, with 8 bases that match TRBD1. The junction had 12 bases not matched to a gene; V was cut back by 6 bases and J by 0 bases. The germline CDR1 and CDR2 sequences are SGHVS and FQNEAQ. There are 17 residues in the CDR3.

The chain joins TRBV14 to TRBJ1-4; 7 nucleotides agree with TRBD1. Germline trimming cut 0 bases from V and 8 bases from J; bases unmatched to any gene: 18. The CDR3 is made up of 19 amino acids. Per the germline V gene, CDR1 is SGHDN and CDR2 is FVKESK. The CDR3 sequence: CASSQDPGQSPEGKEKLFF. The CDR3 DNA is TGTGCCAGCAGCCAAGATCCGGGACAGTCTCCCGAAGGAAAAGAAAAACTGTTTTTT.

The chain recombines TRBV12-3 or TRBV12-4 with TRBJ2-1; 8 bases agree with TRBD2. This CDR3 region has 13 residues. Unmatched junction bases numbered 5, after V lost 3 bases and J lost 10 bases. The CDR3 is CASSLGASGEQFF. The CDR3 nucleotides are TGTGCCAGCAGTTTGGGGGCTAGCGGGGAGCAGTTCTTC.

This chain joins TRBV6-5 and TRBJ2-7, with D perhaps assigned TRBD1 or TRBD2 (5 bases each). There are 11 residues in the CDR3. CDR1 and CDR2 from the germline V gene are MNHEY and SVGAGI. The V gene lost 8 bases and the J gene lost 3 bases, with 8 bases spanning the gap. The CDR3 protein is CASGAGYEQYF. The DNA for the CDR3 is TGTGCCAGCGGGGCGGGCTACGAGCAGTACTTC.

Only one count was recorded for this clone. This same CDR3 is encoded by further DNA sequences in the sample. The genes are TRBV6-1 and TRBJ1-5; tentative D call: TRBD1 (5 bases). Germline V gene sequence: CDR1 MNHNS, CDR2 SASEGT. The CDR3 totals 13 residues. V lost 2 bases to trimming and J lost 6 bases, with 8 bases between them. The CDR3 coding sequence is TGTGCCAGCAGTGAAAGGGGCGGTCAGCCCCAGCATTTT. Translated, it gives CASSERGGQPQHF.

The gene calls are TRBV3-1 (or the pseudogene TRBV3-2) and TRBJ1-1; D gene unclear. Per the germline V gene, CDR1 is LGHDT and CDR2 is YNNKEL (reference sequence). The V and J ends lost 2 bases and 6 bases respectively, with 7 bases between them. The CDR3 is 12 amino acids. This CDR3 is CASSQSWSEAFF. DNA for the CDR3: TGTGCCAGCAGCCAATCTTGGTCTGAAGCTTTCTTT.

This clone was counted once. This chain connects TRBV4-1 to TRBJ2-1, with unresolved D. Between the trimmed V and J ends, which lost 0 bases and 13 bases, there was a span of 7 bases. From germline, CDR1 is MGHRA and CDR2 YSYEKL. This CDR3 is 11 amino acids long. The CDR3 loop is CASSQESEQFF. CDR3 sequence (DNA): TGCGCCAGCAGCCAAGAATCAGAACAGTTCTTC.

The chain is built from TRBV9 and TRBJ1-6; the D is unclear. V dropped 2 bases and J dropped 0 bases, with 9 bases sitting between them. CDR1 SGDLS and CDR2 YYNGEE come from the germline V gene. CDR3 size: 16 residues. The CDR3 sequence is CASSVSTSSYNSPLHF. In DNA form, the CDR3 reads TGTGCCAGCAGCGTCAGCACAAGCTCCTATAATTCACCCCTCCACTTT.

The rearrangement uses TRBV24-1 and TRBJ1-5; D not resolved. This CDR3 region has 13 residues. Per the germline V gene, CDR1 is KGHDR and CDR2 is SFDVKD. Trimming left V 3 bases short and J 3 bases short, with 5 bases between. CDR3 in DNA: TGTGCCACCAGTGATGAGACCAATCAGCCCCAGCATTTT. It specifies CATSDETNQPQHF.

Here the CDR3 reads CASSLGGLTEQYF. The CDR3 region has the DNA TGTGCCAGCAGTTTGGGCGGACTAACCGAGCAGTACTTC. The genes are TRBV12-3 or TRBV12-4 and TRBJ2-7; tentative D call: TRBD2 (6 bases). The ends were cut back, 3 bases at V and 6 bases at J, with 12 bases in the middle. The CDR3 is made up of 13 amino acids.

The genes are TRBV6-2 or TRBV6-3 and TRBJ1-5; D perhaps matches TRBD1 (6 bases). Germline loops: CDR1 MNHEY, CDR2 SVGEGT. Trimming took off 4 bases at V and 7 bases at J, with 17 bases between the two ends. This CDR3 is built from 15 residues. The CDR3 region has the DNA TGTGCCAGCAGTTTCCACAGGGAGACGGGCCAGCCCCAGCATTTT. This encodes CASSFHRETGQPQHF.

The CDR3 bases are TGTGCCACCAGTGATGGACGGAAGCTGAATGAAAAACTGTTTTTT. Its protein is CATSDGRKLNEKLFF. V and J are TRBV24-1 and TRBJ1-4, with D unresolved. The CDR3 sequence is 15 residues long. Looked up from germline, CDR1 is KGHDR and CDR2 is SFDVKD. Trimming cost V 3 bases and J 5 bases, with 12 bases left between them.

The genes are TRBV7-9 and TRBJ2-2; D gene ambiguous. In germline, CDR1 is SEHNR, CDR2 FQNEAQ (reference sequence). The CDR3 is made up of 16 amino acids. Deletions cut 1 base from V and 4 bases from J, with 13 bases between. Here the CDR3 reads CASSLGPPPFTGELFF. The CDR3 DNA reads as TGTGCCAGCAGCTTAGGGCCTCCGCCGTTCACCGGGGAGCTGTTTTTT. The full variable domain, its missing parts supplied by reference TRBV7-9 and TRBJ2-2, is DTGVSQNPRHKITKRGQNVTFRCDPISEHNRLYWYRQTLGQGPEFLTYFQNEAQLEKSRLLSDRFSAERPKGSFSTLEIQRTEQGDSAMYLCASSLGPPPFTGELFFGEGSRLTVL.

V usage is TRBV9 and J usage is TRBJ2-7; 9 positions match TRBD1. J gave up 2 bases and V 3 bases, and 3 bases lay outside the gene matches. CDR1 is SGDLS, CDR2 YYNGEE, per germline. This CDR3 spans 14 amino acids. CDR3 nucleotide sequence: TGTGCCAGCAGCGGCCGGGACAGGGCCTACGAGCAGTACTTC. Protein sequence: CASSGRDRAYEQYF.